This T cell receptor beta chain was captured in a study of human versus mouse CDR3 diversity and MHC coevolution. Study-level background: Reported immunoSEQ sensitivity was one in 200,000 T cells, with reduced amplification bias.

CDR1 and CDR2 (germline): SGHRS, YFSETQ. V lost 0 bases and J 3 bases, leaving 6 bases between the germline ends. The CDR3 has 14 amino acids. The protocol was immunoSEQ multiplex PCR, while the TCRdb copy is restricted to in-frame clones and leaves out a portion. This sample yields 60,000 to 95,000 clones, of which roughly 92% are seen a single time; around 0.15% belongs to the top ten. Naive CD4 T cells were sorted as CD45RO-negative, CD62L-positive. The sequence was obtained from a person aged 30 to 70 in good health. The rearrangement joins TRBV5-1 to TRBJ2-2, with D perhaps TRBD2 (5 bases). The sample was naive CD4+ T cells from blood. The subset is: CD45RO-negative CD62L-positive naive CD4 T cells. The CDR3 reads CASSLAGDTGELFF. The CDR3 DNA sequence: TGCGCCAGCAGCTTGGCCGGGGACACCGGGGAGCTGTTTTTT.